This T cell receptor (beta chain) was recovered during a study of shared clonotypes between healthy human individuals. Findings and caveats of the study: A generally larger estimated richness was seen in naive subsets than in memory subsets. Genetic and exposure-history diversity was limited by the few donors. Clonotypes shared by all four donors outscored non-shared clonotypes in generation probability.

Notes on this clone: Its antigen is as yet unknown. The same CDR3 is also encoded by other DNA sequences in this sample.

Only Caucasian adults living in Nashville, Tennessee made up the donor group. V lost 5 bases to trimming and J lost 0 bases, with 14 bases between them. Germline V gene sequence: CDR1 MNHEY, CDR2 SMNVEV (reference sequence). The CDR3 length is 15 residues. Produced via immunoSEQ multiplex PCR; TCRdb's table is partial and in-frame only. This repertoire shows 550,000 to 700,000 clones, around 73% found once; its top ten account for under 2%. The sample comprised memory CD4+ T cells sorted from blood. Specified subset: CD45RA-negative fraction. The clonotype comes from a woman under 40 in good health. The rearrangement links TRBV27 to TRBJ2-7; tentatively, D is TRBD2 (6 bases). This CDR3 reads CASSPEAGSSYEQYF. CDR3 DNA: TGTGCCAGCAGTCCTGAGGCGGGGAGCTCCTACGAGCAGTACTTC.